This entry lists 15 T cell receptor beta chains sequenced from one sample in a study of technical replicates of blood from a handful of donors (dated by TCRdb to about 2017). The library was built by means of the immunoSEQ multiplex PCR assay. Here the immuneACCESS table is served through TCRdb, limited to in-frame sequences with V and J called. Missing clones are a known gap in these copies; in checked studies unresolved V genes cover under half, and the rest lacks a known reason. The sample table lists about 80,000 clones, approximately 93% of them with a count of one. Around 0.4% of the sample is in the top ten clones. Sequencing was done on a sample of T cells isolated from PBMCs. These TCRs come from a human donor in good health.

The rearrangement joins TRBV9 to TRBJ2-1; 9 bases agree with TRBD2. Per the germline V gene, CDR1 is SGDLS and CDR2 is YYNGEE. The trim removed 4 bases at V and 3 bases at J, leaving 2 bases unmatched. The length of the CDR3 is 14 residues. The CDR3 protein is CASSPSGNYNEQFF. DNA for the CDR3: TGTGCCAGCAGCCCTAGCGGGAACTACAATGAGCAGTTCTTC.

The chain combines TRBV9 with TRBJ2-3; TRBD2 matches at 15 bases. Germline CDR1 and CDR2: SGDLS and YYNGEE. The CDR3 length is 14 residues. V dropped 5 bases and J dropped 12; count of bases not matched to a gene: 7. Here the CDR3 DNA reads TGTGCCAGCAGTCCCGGGACTAGCGGGAGGAACCAGTATTTT. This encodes CASSPGTSGRNQYF.

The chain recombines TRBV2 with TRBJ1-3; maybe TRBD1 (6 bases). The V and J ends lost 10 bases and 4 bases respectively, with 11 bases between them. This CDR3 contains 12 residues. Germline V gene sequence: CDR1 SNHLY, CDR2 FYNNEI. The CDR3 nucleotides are TGTGCCACCCTGGGGGCAGGAAACACCATATATTTT. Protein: CATLGAGNTIYF.

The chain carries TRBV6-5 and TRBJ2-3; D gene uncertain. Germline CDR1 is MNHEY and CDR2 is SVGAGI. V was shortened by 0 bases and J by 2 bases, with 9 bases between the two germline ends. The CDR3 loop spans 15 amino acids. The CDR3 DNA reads TGTGCCAGCAGTTACTCGTCAACTTTCACAGATACGCAGTATTTT. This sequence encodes CASSYSSTFTDTQYF.

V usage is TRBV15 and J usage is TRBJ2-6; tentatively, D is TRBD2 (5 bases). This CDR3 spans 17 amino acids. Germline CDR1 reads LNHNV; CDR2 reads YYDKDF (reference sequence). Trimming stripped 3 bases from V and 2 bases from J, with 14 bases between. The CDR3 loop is CATSRYREGPGANVLTF. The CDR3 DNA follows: TGTGCCACCAGCAGGTACCGGGAAGGCCCTGGGGCCAACGTCCTGACTTTC.

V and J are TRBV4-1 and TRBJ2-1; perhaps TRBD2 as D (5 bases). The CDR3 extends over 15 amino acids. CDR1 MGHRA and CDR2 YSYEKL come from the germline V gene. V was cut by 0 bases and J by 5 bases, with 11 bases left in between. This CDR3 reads CASSQDRERDNEQFF. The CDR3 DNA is TGCGCCAGCAGCCAAGATCGCGAGAGGGACAATGAGCAGTTCTTC.

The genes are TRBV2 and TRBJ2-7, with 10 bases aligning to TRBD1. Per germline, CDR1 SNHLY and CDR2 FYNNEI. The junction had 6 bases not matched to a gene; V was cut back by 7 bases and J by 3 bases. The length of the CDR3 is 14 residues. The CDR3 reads CASNPGTGVYEQYF. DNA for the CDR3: TGTGCCAGCAACCCCGGGACAGGGGTCTACGAGCAGTACTTC. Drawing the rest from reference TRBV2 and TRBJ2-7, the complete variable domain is EPEVTQTPSHQVTQMGQEVILRCVPISNHLYFYWYRQILGQKVEFLVSFYNNEISEKSEIFDDQFSVERPDGSNFTLKIRSTKLEDSAMYFCASNPGTGVYEQYFGPGTRLTVT.

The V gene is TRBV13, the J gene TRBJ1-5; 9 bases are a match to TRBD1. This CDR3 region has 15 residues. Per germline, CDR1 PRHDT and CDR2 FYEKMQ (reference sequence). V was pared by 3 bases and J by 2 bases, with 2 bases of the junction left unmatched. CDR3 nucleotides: TGTGCCAGCAGCTTGGGACAGGGTGGCAATCAGCCCCAGCATTTT. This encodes CASSLGQGGNQPQHF.

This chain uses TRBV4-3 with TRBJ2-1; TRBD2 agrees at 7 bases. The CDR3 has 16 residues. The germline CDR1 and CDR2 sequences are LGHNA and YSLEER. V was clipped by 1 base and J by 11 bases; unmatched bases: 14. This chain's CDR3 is CASSQGRTSPSSQQFF. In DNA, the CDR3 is TGCGCCAGCAGCCAAGGGAGGACTAGTCCTAGCTCCCAGCAGTTCTTC.

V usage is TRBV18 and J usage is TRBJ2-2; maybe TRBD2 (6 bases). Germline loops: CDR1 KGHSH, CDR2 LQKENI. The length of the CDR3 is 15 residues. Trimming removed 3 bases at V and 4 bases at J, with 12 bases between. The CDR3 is CASSPPAGGTGELFF. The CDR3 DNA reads TGTGCCAGCTCACCGCCCGCCGGGGGCACCGGGGAGCTGTTTTTT.

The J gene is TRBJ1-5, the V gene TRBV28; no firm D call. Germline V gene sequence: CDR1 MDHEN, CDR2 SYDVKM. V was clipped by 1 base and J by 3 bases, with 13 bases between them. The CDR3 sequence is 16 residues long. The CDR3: CASSLFPDSFNQPQHF. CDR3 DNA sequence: TGTGCCAGCAGTTTATTCCCGGACTCTTTCAATCAGCCCCAGCATTTT.

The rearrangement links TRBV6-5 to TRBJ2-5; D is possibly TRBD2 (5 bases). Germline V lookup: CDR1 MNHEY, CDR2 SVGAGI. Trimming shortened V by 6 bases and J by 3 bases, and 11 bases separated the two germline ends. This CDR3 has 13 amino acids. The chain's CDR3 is CASSRLPEETQYF. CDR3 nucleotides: TGTGCCAGCAGCCGACTACCGGAAGAGACCCAGTACTTC.

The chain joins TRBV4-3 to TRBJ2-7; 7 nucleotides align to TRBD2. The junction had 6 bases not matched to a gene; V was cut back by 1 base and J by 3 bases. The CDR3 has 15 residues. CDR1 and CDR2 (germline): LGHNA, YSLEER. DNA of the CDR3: TGCGCCAGCAGCCAAGCCGGGGCGGGGGACTACGAGCAGTACTTC. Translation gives CASSQAGAGDYEQYF.

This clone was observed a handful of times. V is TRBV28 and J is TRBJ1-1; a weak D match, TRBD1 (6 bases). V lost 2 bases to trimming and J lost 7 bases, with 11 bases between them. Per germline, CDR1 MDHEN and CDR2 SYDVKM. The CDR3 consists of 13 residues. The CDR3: CASSLVGGYEAFF. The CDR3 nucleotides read TGTGCCAGCAGTTTAGTTGGGGGCTATGAAGCTTTCTTT.

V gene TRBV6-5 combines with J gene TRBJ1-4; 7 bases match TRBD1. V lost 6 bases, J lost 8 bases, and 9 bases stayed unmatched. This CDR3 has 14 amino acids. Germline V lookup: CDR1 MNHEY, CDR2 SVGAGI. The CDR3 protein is CASSIDRAREKLFF. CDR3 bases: TGTGCCAGCAGCATAGACAGGGCCCGAGAAAAACTGTTTTTT.